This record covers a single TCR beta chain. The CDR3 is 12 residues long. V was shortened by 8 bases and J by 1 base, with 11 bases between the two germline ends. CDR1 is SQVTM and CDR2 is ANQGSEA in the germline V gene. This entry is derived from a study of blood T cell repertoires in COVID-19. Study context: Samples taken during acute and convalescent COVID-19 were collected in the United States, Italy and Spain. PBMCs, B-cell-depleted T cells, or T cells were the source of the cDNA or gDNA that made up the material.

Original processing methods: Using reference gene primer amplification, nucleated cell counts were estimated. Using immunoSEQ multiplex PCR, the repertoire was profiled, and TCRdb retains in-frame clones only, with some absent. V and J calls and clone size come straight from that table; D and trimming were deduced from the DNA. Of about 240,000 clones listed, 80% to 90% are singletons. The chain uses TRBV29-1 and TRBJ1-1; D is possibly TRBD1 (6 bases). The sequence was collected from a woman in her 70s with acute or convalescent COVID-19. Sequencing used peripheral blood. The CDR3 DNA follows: TGCAGCTTACAGGGTACGAACACTGAAGCTTTCTTT. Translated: CSLQGTNTEAFF.